The 24 T cell receptor beta chains below come from one sample, sequenced in a study of blood T cell repertoires in COVID-19. Only in-frame clones appear in the TCRdb table, and some are missing; sequencing was by immunoSEQ multiplex PCR. The sample lists under 140,000 clones, approximately 82% occurring once. Material: peripheral blood. These receptor sequences come from a woman of 80 years or more with acute or convalescent COVID-19.

The chain employs TRBV7-8 and TRBJ2-3, with D tentatively TRBD1 (6 bases). This CDR3 is 12 amino acids long. V lost 5 bases and J lost 4, with 7 bases in between. Germline loops: CDR1 SGHVS, CDR2 FQNEAQ. Here the CDR3 DNA reads TGTGCCAGCAGCCCAGGGGCAGATACGCAGTATTTT. This sequence encodes CASSPGADTQYF.

The chain carries TRBV5-1 and TRBJ2-5, with TRBD2 matching 14 bases. The CDR3 runs 18 residues. Germline CDR1 and CDR2: SGHRS and YFSETQ. V trimming: 3 bases; J trimming: 4 bases; junction bases outside the gene matches: 11. CDR3 bases: TGCGCCAGCAGCTACGGGACTAGCGGGGGCGCCGTAGGAGAGACCCAGTACTTC. Protein sequence: CASSYGTSGGAVGETQYF.

The chain uses TRBV10-1 and TRBJ2-1, with a tentative D call TRBD2 (5 bases). Between the trimmed V and J ends, which lost 4 bases and 8 bases, there was a span of 12 bases. The germline gives CDR1 WNHNN, CDR2 SYGVQD (reference sequence). This CDR3 comprises 13 residues. The CDR3 is CASSAGVPYEQFF. The DNA for the CDR3 is TGCGCCAGCAGTGCCGGGGTCCCATATGAGCAGTTCTTC.

The J gene is TRBJ1-2, the V gene TRBV6-5, with a tentative D call TRBD1 (6 bases). The CDR3 spans 12 residues. The germline gives CDR1 MNHEY, CDR2 SVGAGI. Trimming stripped 6 bases from V and 5 bases from J, with 10 bases between. The CDR3 here is CASSGQPYGYTF. The CDR3 bases are TGTGCCAGCAGCGGACAGCCTTATGGCTACACCTTC.

This rearrangement joins TRBV6-5 to TRBJ1-5; no clear D. Deletions cut 0 bases from V and 7 bases from J, with 7 bases between. The CDR3 extends over 13 amino acids. Germline V lookup: CDR1 MNHEY, CDR2 SVGAGI. CDR3 nucleotides: TGTGCCAGCAGTTACTCTCGGTCACAGCCCCAGCATTTT. Translated: CASSYSRSQPQHF.

The gene calls are TRBV4-2 and TRBJ2-1, with 10 bases identical to TRBD2. CDR3 size: 15 residues. V lost 2 bases, J lost 7 bases, and 5 bases stayed unmatched. Per the germline V gene, CDR1 is LGHNA and CDR2 is YNFKEQ. CDR3 nucleotides: TGTGCCAGCAGCCAAACGTCTAGCGGGGGTAATGAGCAGTTCTTC. It codes for CASSQTSSGGNEQFF.

The sample holds many counts of this clone. This chain joins TRBV28 and TRBJ2-7, with D perhaps matching TRBD2 (7 bases). V lost 6 bases and J 2 bases, leaving 14 bases between the germline ends. The CDR3 extends over 14 amino acids. Germline V gene lookup returns CDR1 MDHEN and CDR2 SYDVKM. The CDR3 is CASREGGNPYEQYF. CDR3 DNA sequence: TGTGCCAGCAGGGAGGGGGGGAACCCCTACGAGCAGTACTTC.

V is TRBV28 and J is TRBJ2-3, with D possibly TRBD1 on 5 matching bases. CDR3 length: 15 amino acids. In germline, CDR1 is MDHEN, CDR2 SYDVKM. Trimming stripped 5 bases from V and 3 bases from J, with 15 bases between. In DNA form, the CDR3 reads TGTGCCAGCAGTCCTGCCCCCCAGGGAACAGATACGCAGTATTTT. Amino acid sequence: CASSPAPQGTDTQYF.

Here the CDR3 reads CASSVGTGENEKLFF. The CDR3 region has the DNA TGCGCCAGCAGCGTCGGGACAGGGGAGAATGAAAAACTGTTTTTT. The rearrangement joins TRBV5-1 to TRBJ1-4; 10 bases map to TRBD1. Trimming took 4 bases from V and 5 from J; bases not matched to a gene: 5. From germline, CDR1 is SGHRS and CDR2 YFSETQ. The CDR3 is made up of 15 amino acids.

The V and J genes are TRBV2 and TRBJ1-4; 9 bases match TRBD1. V was pared by 10 bases and J by 11 bases, with 14 bases of the junction left unmatched. This CDR3 comprises 14 residues. Germline CDR1 SNHLY, CDR2 FYNNEI. The CDR3 reads CATRTGTGIGKLFF. In nucleotides, the CDR3 is TGTGCCACCAGAACCGGGACAGGGATCGGGAAACTGTTTTTT.

This clone has a single count. The CDR3: CASSRRDRPGSLAEQYF. The CDR3 DNA is TGTGCCAGTAGTAGGCGGGACCGACCCGGGAGCCTCGCGGAGCAGTACTTC. V gene TRBV19 combines with J gene TRBJ2-7; the D gene is possibly TRBD2 (6 bases). The CDR3 spans 17 residues. In germline, CDR1 is LNHDA, CDR2 SQIVND (reference sequence). Trimming pared 4 bases from V and 7 bases from J, leaving 26 bases between.

This chain links TRBV12-3 or TRBV12-4 with TRBJ2-1, with D unresolved. The V and J ends lost 6 bases and 8 bases respectively, with 11 bases between them. The CDR3 runs 12 residues. CDR3 sequence: CASRKSVDEQFF. CDR3 coding DNA: TGTGCCAGCAGAAAATCAGTCGATGAGCAGTTCTTC.

J is TRBJ2-5 and V is TRBV10-1, with TRBD2 as a possible D gene (7 bases). This CDR3 has 15 residues. The V gene lost 4 bases and the J gene lost 3 bases, with 15 bases spanning the gap. From germline, CDR1 is WNHNN and CDR2 SYGVQD (reference sequence). The DNA for the CDR3 is TGCGCCAGCAGTGGGGGGGGCCAAGTCAAAGAGACCCAGTACTTC. It codes for CASSGGGQVKETQYF.

The chain uses TRBV5-6 and TRBJ2-1, with D perhaps matching TRBD2 (6 bases). V was trimmed by 0 bases and J by 4 bases, leaving 11 bases between them. In germline, CDR1 is SGHDT, CDR2 YYEEEE. The CDR3 contains 15 residues. CDR3 amino acids: CASSLGGNAYNEQFF. The CDR3 region has the DNA TGTGCCAGCAGCTTGGGCGGGAACGCTTACAATGAGCAGTTCTTC. The whole variable domain, filled in from reference TRBV5-6 and TRBJ2-1, reads DAGVTQSPTHLIKTRGQQVTLRCSPKSGHDTVSWYQQALGQGPQFIFQYYEEEERQRGNFPDRFSGHQFPNYSSELNVNALLLGDSALYLCASSLGGNAYNEQFFGPGTRLTVL.

V gene TRBV2 combines with J gene TRBJ2-3, with 7 bases identical to TRBD2. Germline trimming cut 4 bases from V and 4 bases from J; bases unmatched to any gene: 5. The length of the CDR3 is 14 residues. From germline, CDR1 is SNHLY and CDR2 FYNNEI. The CDR3, as DNA: TGTGCCAGCAGTGGTGGGAGGGCCCCAGATACGCAGTATTTT. Its protein product is CASSGGRAPDTQYF.

V is TRBV21-1 and J is TRBJ1-5; the table calls TRBD1, which could not be checked here. TRBV21-1 is classified as a pseudogene. This CDR3 spans 17 amino acids. The CDR3 protein is CASSNFLHDRGYQPQHF. DNA for the CDR3: TGTGCCAGCAGCAATTTCCTCCACGACAGGGGGTATCAGCCCCAGCATTTT.

A single count supports this clone. The CDR3 sequence: CASSGQGLGFGETQYF. The CDR3 DNA follows: TGTGCCAGCAGCGGACAGGGGCTAGGGTTTGGAGAGACCCAGTACTTC. J is TRBJ2-5 and V is TRBV7-6; 9 bases fit TRBD1. There are 16 residues in the CDR3. Losses at the gene ends were 5 bases for V and 4 bases for J; bases not matched to a gene: 11. Germline loops: CDR1 SGHVS, CDR2 FNYEAQ.

The J gene is TRBJ1-1, the V gene TRBV20-1; 9 bases are shared with TRBD1. Looked up from germline, CDR1 is DFQATT and CDR2 is SNEGSKA (reference sequence). The ends lost 3 bases at V and 0 bases at J; junction bases unmatched: 8. The CDR3 length is 16 residues. CDR3 sequence (DNA): TGCAGTGCTAGTCCCGGGACAGGGTTCATGAACACTGAAGCTTTCTTT. The encoded protein is CSASPGTGFMNTEAFF.

The chain couples TRBV6-2 or TRBV6-3 to TRBJ1-4, with TRBD1 as a possible D gene (6 bases). CDR1 is MNHEY and CDR2 is SVGEGT in the germline V gene. Trimming cost V 4 bases and J 7 bases, with 13 bases left between them. The CDR3 is made up of 14 amino acids. DNA for the CDR3: TGTGCCAGCAGTTCGACAGGCGGGTCTGAAAAACTGTTTTTT. This encodes CASSSTGGSEKLFF.

Concerning this clone: Its ends do not fully match the called genes, so a read error is possible. This chain connects TRBV20-1 to TRBJ1-2; TRBD1 might be the D (5 bases). CDR3 length: 8 residues. Germline V lookup: CDR1 DFQATT, CDR2 SNEGSKA (reference sequence). CDR3 sequence reads: CSARGGRF. CDR3 in DNA: TGCAGTGCTAGAGGGGGCCGGTTC.

There are a few counts of this clone. This chain uses TRBV5-1 with TRBJ2-5; 10 nucleotides match TRBD1. Trimming took 4 bases from V and 2 from J; bases not matched to a gene: 8. The CDR3 runs 16 residues. Germline-derived CDR1 and CDR2 are SGHRS and YFSETQ. The CDR3 coding sequence is TGCGCCAGCAGCCTAAGGACAGGGGGAGGTCAAGAGACCCAGTACTTC. Translation gives CASSLRTGGGQETQYF.

V gene TRBV3-1 (or the pseudogene TRBV3-2) combines with J gene TRBJ2-1; D is possibly TRBD2 (6 bases). Germline V lookup: CDR1 LGHDT, CDR2 YNNKEL (reference sequence). Trimming left V 4 bases short and J 9 bases short, with 16 bases between. The CDR3 sequence is 14 residues long. CDR3 sequence (DNA): TGTGCCAGCAGCCCGGGACTTGGCGGTCGTGAGCAGTTCTTC. Amino acids: CASSPGLGGREQFF.

This chain uses TRBV4-2 with TRBJ2-2; D call uncertain. Germline assignment: CDR1 LGHNA and CDR2 YNFKEQ. With 4 bases removed from V and 0 bases from J, the gap between germline ends came to 6 bases. The CDR3 contains 14 residues. CDR3: CASSPPANTGELFF. The CDR3 DNA sequence: TGTGCCAGCAGCCCTCCGGCGAACACCGGGGAGCTGTTTTTT.

The chain carries TRBV30 and TRBJ1-2; D uncertain. Germline V gene sequence: CDR1 GTSNPN, CDR2 SVGIG (reference sequence). The CDR3 contains 12 residues. Between the trimmed V and J ends, which lost 4 bases and 8 bases, there was a span of 14 bases. CDR3 protein: CAWMISEGGYTF. For the CDR3, the DNA is TGTGCCTGGATGATTTCTGAGGGCGGCTACACCTTC. Full variable domain (remainder filled in from reference TRBV30 and TRBJ1-2): SQTIHQWPATLVQPVGSPLSLECTVEGTSNPNLYWYRQAAGRGLQLLFYSVGIGQISSEVPQNLSASRPQDRQFILSSKKLLLSDSGFYLCAWMISEGGYTFGSGTRLTVV.